This entry describes one T cell receptor beta chain. Germline V gene lookup returns CDR1 MRHNA and CDR2 SNTAGT. This CDR3 spans 15 amino acids. Losses at the gene ends were 6 bases for V and 0 bases for J; bases not matched to a gene: 3. The sample comes from a study of blood T cell repertoires in COVID-19. Individuals in the exposed group had encountered a COVID-19 case within 2 weeks preceding study entry. Measured with immunoSEQ multiplex PCR; TCRdb has only the in-frame clones, and not every one. The table shows roughly 280,000 clones, with approximately 90% occurring only once. This receptor was taken from a man aged 35 to 55 who had been exposed to COVID-19. Input material: PBMCs or T cells enriched from blood (not recorded which). V gene TRBV6-4 combines with J gene TRBJ2-3, with 10 bases lining up with TRBD2. DNA for the CDR3: TGTGCCAGCAGCAAGACTAGCGGGAGCACAGATACGCAGTATTTT. It translates to CASSKTSGSTDTQYF.